This note documents a single TCR beta chain sequence. Antigen unknown. The libraries were made with immunoSEQ v3. TCRdb's table, derived via immunoSEQ multiplex PCR, lists solely in-frame clones and lacks some. The data contain 50,000 to 70,000 clones, approximately 80% of them singletons. V was clipped by 4 bases and J by 7 bases; unmatched bases: 5. The CDR3 consists of 14 residues. CDR1 is SGHTA and CDR2 is FQGNSA in the germline V gene. Specified time point: pre-treatment sample, taken before nivolumab and TIL therapy. This record belongs to a study of TIL therapy for anti-PD-1-resistant metastatic lung cancer. Overall study context: Tumors were harvested before any PD-1/PD-L1 blockade.

Study conclusions and caveats: Treatment-naive, never-smoker and oncogene-addicted patients were overrepresented in this highly selected cohort.

The sample was blood, taken at baseline. The rearrangement joins TRBV7-2 to TRBJ1-5, with 9 nucleotides matching TRBD1. This TCR came from a person aged 25 to 80 with non-small cell lung cancer. CDR3 sequence reads: CASSSRQGGQPQHF. In DNA, the CDR3 is TGTGCCAGCAGCTCCCGACAGGGGGGACAGCCCCAGCATTTT.